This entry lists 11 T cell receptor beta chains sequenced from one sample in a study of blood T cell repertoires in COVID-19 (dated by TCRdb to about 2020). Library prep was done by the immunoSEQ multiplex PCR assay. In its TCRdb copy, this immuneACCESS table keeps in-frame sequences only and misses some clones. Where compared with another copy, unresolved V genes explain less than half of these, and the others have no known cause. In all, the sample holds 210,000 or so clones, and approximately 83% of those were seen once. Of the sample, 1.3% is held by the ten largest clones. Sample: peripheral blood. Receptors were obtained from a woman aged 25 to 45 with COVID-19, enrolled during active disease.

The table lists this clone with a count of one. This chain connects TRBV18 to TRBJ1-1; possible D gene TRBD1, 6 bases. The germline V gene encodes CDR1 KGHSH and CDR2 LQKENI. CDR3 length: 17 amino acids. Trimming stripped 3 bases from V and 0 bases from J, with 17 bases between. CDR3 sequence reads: CASSPLGAGSVNTEAFF. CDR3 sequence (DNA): TGTGCCAGCTCACCCTTGGGGGCGGGTTCTGTGAACACTGAAGCTTTCTTT.

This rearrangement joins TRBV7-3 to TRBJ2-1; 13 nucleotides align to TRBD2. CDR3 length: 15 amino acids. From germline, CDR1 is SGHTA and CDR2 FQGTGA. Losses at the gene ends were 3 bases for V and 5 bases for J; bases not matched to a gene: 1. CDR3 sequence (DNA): TGTGCCAGCAGCTTCGGGACTAGCGGGAACAATGAGCAGTTCTTC. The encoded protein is CASSFGTSGNNEQFF.

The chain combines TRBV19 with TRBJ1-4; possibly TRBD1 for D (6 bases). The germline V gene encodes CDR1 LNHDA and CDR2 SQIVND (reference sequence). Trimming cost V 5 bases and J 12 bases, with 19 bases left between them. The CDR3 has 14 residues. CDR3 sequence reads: CASSVSGVWEELFF. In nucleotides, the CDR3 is TGTGCCAGTAGTGTCTCAGGGGTTTGGGAAGAACTGTTTTTT.

Here the CDR3 DNA reads TGCGCCAGCAGCCGGGACAGGGGGCTGGAGGAGCAGTACTTC. Its translation: CASSRDRGLEEQYF. The chain recombines TRBV4-3 with TRBJ2-7; TRBD1 agrees at 12 bases. Germline trimming cut 4 bases from V and 7 bases from J; bases unmatched to any gene: 5. Germline V gene data show CDR1 as LGHNA and CDR2 as YSLEER. There are 14 residues in the CDR3.

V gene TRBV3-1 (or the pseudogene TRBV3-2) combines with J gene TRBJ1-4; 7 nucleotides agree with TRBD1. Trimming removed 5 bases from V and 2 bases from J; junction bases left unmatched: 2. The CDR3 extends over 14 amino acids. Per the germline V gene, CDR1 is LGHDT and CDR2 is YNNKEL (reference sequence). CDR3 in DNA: TGTGCCAGCAGCGAGGACAGGACTAATGAAAAACTGTTTTTT. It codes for CASSEDRTNEKLFF.

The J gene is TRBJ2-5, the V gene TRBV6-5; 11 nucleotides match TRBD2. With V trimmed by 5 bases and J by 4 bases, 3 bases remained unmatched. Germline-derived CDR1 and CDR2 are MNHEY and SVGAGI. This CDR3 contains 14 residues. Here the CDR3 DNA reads TGTGCCAGCAGTCTAGCGGGGGGAGGAGAGACCCAGTACTTC. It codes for CASSLAGGGETQYF.

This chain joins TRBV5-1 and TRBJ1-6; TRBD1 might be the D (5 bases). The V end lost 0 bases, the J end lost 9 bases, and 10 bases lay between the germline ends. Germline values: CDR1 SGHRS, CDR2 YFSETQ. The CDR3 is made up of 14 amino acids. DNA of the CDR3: TGCGCCAGCAGCTTGGACAGGTCCGGTTCACCCCTCCACTTT. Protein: CASSLDRSGSPLHF. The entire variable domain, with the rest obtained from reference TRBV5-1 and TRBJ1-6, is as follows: KAGVTQTPRYLIKTRGQQVTLSCSPISGHRSVSWYQQTPGQGLQFLFEYFSETQRNKGNFPGRFSGRQFSNSRSEMNVSTLELGDSALYLCASSLDRSGSPLHFGNGTRLTVT.

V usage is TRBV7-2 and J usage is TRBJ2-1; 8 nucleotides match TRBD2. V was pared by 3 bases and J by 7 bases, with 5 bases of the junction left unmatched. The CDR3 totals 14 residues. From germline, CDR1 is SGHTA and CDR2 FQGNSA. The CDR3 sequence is CASSFSGGKNEQFF. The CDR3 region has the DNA TGTGCCAGCAGCTTCTCGGGGGGGAAAAATGAGCAGTTCTTC.

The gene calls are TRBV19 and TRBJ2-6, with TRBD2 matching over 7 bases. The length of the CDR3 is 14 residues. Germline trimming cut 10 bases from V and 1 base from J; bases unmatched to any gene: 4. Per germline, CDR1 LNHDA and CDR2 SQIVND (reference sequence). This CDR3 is CATARGSGANVLTF. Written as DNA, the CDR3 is TGTGCCACCGCGCGGGGGTCTGGGGCCAACGTCCTGACTTTC.

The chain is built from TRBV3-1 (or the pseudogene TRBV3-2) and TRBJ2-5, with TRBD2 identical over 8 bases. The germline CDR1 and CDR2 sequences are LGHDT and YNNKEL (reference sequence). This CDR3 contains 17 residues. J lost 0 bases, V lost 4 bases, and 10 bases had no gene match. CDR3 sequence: CASSPTVGGGYQETQYF. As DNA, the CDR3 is TGTGCCAGCAGCCCCACCGTCGGGGGGGGGTACCAAGAGACCCAGTACTTC.

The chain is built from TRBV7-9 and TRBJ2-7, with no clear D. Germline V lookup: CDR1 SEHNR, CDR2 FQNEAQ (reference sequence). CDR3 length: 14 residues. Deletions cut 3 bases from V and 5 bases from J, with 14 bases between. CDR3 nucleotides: TGTGCCAGCAGCTTCTCTCTTCAGGCTAACGAGCAGTACTTC. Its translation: CASSFSLQANEQYF.